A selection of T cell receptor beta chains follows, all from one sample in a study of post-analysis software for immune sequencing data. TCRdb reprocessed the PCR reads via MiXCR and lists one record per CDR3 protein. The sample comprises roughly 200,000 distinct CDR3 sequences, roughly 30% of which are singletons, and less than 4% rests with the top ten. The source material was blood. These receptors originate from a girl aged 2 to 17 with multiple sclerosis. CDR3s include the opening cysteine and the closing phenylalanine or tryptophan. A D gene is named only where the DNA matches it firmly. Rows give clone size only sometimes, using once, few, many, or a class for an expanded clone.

TGCGCCAGCAGCCAAGCTCTGGCTAGCGGGAGGTTCCACGAGCAGTACTTC,CASSQALASGRFHEQYF,TRBD2,many,TRBV4-1,TRBJ2-7
TGCAGTGCCGACTACCCTCAGGGAGGGATTAGGGGCCAGTACTTC,CSADYPQGGIRGQYF,TRBD2,NA,TRBV20-1,TRBJ2-7
TGTGCCAGCAGAGTAGCGGGGGGGCAAGAGACCCAGTACTTC,CASRVAGGQETQYF,TRBD2,NA,TRBV7-2,TRBJ2-5
TGCGCCAGCAGCTTGTTGCCGGGATATCAAGAGACCCAGTACTTC,CASSLLPGYQETQYF,NA,NA,TRBV5-1,TRBJ2-5
TGCGCCAGCAGCCAAGCCCCGCCGCCTAGCGGGAGTGGGGAGACCCAGTACTTC,CASSQAPPPSGSGETQYF,TRBD2,many,TRBV4-1,TRBJ2-5
TGCGCCAGCAGCCAGTTCAGAGGCGGTGAGGCAGATACGCAGTATTTT,CASSQFRGGEADTQYF,NA,NA,TRBV4-1,TRBJ2-3
TGTGCCATCAGTGGGTCGGCGCCGGCCGGGGATGGCTACACCTTC,CAISGSAPAGDGYTF,NA,many,TRBV10-3,TRBJ1-2
TGCGCCAGCAGCTTGATCACTAGCGGGATGGAGACCCAGTACTTC,CASSLITSGMETQYF,TRBD2,many,TRBV5-1,TRBJ2-5
TGCAGTGCTAGGCCTAGCGGGAGGGCCTTGCGGGAGACCCAGTACTTC,CSARPSGRALRETQYF,TRBD2,many,TRBV20-1,TRBJ2-5
TGCGCCAGCAGCCAAGGGGGGGGCACCACTGAAGCTTTCTTT,CASSQGGGTTEAFF,NA,few,TRBV4-1,TRBJ1-1
TGTGCCACCAATTCGGGACTAGCGTACGAGCAGTACTTC,CATNSGLAYEQYF,TRBD2,NA,TRBV6-1,TRBJ2-7
TGTGCCAGCAGTCGTGGAGGCTTCTACGAGCAGTACTTC,CASSRGGFYEQYF,NA,many,TRBV28,TRBJ2-7
TGCGCCAGCAGCCACCCGCCCGGGAGGGTTTCCAATGAGCAGTTCTTC,CASSHPPGRVSNEQFF,TRBD2,many,TRBV4-1,TRBJ2-1
TGTGCCAGCAGCTTCGCACCCGGACAGAGGGCTTTCTTT,CASSFAPGQRAFF,NA,NA,TRBV7-9,TRBJ1-1
TGTGCCAGCAGCTTAGAACTAGCGGGACCCGGGGAGCTGTTTTTT,CASSLELAGPGELFF,TRBD2,NA,TRBV7-9,TRBJ2-2
TGTGCCAGCAGTTCCTTATTACGGACAGGGAACACTGAAGCTTTCTTT,CASSSLLRTGNTEAFF,TRBD1,NA,TRBV28,TRBJ1-1
TGCAGCGTTGTCGCGGCGGGAGGAGATACGCAGTATTTT,CSVVAAGGDTQYF,TRBD2,few,TRBV29-1,TRBJ2-3